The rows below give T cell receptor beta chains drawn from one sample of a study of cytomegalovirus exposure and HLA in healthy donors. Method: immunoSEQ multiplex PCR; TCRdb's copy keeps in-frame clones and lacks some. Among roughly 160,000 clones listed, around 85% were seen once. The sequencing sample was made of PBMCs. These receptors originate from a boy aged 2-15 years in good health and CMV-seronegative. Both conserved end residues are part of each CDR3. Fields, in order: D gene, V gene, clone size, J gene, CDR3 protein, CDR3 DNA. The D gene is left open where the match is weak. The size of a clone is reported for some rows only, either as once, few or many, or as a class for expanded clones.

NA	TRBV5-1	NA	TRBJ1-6	CASSTGTANSPLHF	TGCGCCAGCAGCACCGGGACTGCGAATTCACCCCTCCACTTT
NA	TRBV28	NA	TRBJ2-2	CASSLTGGDTGELFF	TGTGCCAGCAGTTTGACAGGCGGAGACACCGGGGAGCTGTTTTTT
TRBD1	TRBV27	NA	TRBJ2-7	CASSLGTGAEQYF	TGTGCCAGCAGCCTGGGGACAGGGGCCGAGCAGTACTTC
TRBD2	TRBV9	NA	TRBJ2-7	CASAPGASGIYEQYF	TGTGCCAGCGCCCCGGGGGCTAGCGGGATCTACGAGCAGTACTTC
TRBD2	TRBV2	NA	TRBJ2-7	CASTLPAGANEQYF	TGTGCCAGCACCCTACCAGCGGGAGCCAACGAGCAGTACTTC
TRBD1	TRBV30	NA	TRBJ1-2	CAWMSWIAGGLLYGYTF	TGTGCCTGGATGAGTTGGATCGCAGGGGGTCTACTCTATGGCTACACCTTC
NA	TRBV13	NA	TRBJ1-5	CASSFGQSNQPQHF	TGTGCCAGCAGCTTCGGACAGAGCAATCAGCCCCAGCATTTT
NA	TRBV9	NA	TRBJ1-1	CASSPLTEAFF	TGTGCCAGCAGCCCTCTCACTGAAGCTTTCTTT
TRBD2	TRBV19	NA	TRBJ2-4	CASSKLAGIQYF	TGTGCCAGTAGTAAACTAGCGGGCATTCAGTACTTC
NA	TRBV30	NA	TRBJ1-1	CAWSVIPTFEAFF	TGTGCCTGGAGTGTAATCCCTACTTTTGAAGCTTTCTTT
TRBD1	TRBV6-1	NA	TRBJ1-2	CASSDAAGQEVDGYTF	TGTGCCAGCAGTGATGCAGCGGGACAGGAGGTTGATGGCTACACCTTC
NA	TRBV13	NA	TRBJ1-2	CASSRGEAARYYGYTF	TGTGCCAGCAGCCGGGGGGAGGCCGCACGATACTATGGCTACACCTTC
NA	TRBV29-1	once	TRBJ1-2	CSVEGLEGYTF	TGCAGCGTTGAGGGTCTGGAGGGCTACACCTTC
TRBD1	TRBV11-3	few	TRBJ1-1	CASSLGQGNTEAFF	TGTGCCAGCAGCTTGGGACAGGGCAACACTGAAGCTTTCTTT
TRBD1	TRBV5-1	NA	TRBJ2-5	CASSGGTGGGQTQYF	TGCGCCAGCAGCGGAGGGACAGGGGGCGGACAGACCCAGTACTTC
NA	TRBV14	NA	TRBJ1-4	CASSPASGTQDEKLFF	TGTGCCAGCAGCCCAGCCTCCGGGACACAAGATGAAAAACTGTTTTTT
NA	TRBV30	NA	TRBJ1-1	CAWSFGQNTEAFF	TGTGCCTGGAGTTTCGGACAGAACACTGAAGCTTTCTTT
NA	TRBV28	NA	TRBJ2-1	CASSSRARGNEQFF	TGTGCCAGCAGTTCAAGGGCGCGGGGCAATGAGCAGTTCTTC
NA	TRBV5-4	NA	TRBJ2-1	CASSPDSSYNEQFF	TGTGCCAGCAGCCCGGACAGTTCCTACAATGAGCAGTTCTTC
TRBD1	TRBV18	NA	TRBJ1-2	CASSPRQGDGYTF	TGTGCCAGCTCACCAAGACAGGGGGATGGCTACACCTTC
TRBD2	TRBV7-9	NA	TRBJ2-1	CASSLGGSFSYNEQFF	TGTGCCAGCAGCTTAGGCGGGAGTTTTTCCTACAATGAGCAGTTCTTC
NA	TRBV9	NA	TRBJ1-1	CASSVPRAPLPNTEAFF	TGTGCCAGCAGCGTACCCAGGGCCCCCCTCCCGAACACTGAAGCTTTCTTT
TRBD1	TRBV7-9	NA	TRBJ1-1	CASSLGTGPTEAFF	TGTGCCAGCAGCCTCGGGACAGGGCCCACTGAAGCTTTCTTT
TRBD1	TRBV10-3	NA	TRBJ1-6	CAISGTGGDSPLHF	TGTGCCATCAGTGGGACAGGAGGGGATTCACCCCTCCACTTT
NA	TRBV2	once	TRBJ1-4	CASSATGTYEKLFF	TGTGCCAGCAGTGCTACAGGGACGTACGAAAAACTGTTTTTT
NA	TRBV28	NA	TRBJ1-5	CASTAPTDNQPQHF	TGTGCCAGCACCGCGCCGACAGACAATCAGCCCCAGCATTTT
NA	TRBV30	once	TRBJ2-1	CAWSPGPPEQFF	TGTGCCTGGAGTCCCGGTCCTCCTGAGCAGTTCTTC
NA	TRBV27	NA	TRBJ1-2	CASVPRMTASFANGYTF	TGTGCCAGCGTCCCTCGCATGACAGCCTCCTTTGCGAATGGCTACACCTTC
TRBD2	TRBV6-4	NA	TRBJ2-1	CASSSESGIYNEQFF	TGTGCCAGCTCCTCGGAGAGCGGGATATACAATGAGCAGTTCTTC
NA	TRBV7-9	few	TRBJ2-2	CASKKQDRNTGELFF	TGTGCCAGCAAGAAGCAGGACAGGAACACCGGGGAGCTGTTTTTT
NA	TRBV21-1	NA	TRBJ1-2	CASSKVPGPVPNYGYTF	TGTGCCAGCAGCAAAGTTCCAGGGCCCGTCCCTAACTATGGCTACACCTTC
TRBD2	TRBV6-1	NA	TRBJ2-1	CASSPTSGRAHEQFF	TGTGCCAGCAGCCCTACTAGCGGGAGGGCCCATGAGCAGTTCTTC
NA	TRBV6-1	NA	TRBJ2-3	CASSGVRTQYF	TGTGCCAGCAGTGGCGTCCGTACGCAGTATTTT
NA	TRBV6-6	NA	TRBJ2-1	CASRRNRAGSKNEQFF	TGTGCCAGCAGACGCAACAGGGCAGGATCGAAAAATGAGCAGTTCTTC
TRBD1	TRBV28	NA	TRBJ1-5	CASTKTGWSNQPQHF	TGTGCCAGCACCAAGACAGGGTGGAGCAATCAGCCCCAGCATTTT
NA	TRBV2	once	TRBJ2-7	CASSSPGTGYYEQYF	TGTGCCAGCAGTTCCCCCGGTACGGGATACTACGAGCAGTACTTC
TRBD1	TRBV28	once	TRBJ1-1	CASSLQGSNTEAFF	TGTGCCAGCAGCCTACAGGGGTCGAACACTGAAGCTTTCTTT
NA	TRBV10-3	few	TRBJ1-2	CAISGGRAEGYTF	TGTGCCATCAGTGGCGGCAGGGCGGAGGGCTACACCTTC
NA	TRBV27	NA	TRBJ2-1	CASSLLSWHEQFF	TGTGCCAGCAGTTTATTATCTTGGCATGAGCAGTTCTTC
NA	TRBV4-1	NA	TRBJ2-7	CASSQEPQGVPYEQYF	TGCGCCAGCAGCCAAGAGCCACAGGGTGTACCCTACGAGCAGTACTTC
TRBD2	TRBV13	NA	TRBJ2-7	CASRSGASGRLAYEQYF	TGTGCCAGCAGGTCAGGGGCTAGCGGGAGGCTCGCCTACGAGCAGTACTTC
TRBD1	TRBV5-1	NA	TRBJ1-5	CASSLAGTAFQPQHF	TGCGCCAGCAGCTTGGCCGGGACAGCCTTTCAGCCCCAGCATTTT
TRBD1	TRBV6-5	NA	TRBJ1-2	CASSYNTGEGYTF	TGTGCCAGCAGTTACAATACAGGGGAAGGCTACACCTTC
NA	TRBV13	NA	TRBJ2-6	CASSLRGNSGANVLTF	TGTGCCAGCAGCTTACGAGGCAACTCTGGGGCCAACGTCCTGACTTTC
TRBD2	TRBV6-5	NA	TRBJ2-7	CASRGAGELHEQYF	TGTGCCAGCAGAGGAGCGGGAGAACTTCACGAGCAGTACTTC
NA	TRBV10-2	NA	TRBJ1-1	CASSDSWGETEAFF	TGCGCCAGCAGTGATAGCTGGGGAGAGACTGAAGCTTTCTTT
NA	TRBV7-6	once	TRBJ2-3	CASSFSVAGGTDTQYF	TGTGCCAGCAGCTTCTCTGTGGCAGGGGGCACAGATACGCAGTATTTT
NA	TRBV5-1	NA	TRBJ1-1	CASSPRQSNTEAFF	TGCGCCAGCAGCCCCCGACAGAGCAACACTGAAGCTTTCTTT